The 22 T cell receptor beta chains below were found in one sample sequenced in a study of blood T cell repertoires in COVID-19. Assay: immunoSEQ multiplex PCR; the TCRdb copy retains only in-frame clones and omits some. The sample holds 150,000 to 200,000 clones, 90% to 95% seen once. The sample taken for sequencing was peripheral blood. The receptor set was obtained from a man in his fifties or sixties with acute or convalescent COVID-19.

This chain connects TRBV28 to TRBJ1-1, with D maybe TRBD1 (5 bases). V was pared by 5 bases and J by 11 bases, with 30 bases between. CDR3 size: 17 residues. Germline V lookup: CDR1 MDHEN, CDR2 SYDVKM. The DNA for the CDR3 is TGTGCCAGCAGTCCGTCTACAGGACCAACCCCCGGAAGGCATGCTTTCTTT. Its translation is CASSPSTGPTPGRHAFF.

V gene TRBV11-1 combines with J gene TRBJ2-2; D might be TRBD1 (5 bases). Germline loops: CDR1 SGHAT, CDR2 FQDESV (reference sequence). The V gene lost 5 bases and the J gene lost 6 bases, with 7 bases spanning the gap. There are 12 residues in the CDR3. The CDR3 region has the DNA TGTGCCAGCAGCCAGGGATCCGGGGAGCTGTTTTTT. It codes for CASSQGSGELFF.

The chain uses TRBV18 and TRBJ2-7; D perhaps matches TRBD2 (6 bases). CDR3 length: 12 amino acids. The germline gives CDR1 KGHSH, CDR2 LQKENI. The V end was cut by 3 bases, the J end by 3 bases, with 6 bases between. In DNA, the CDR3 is TGTGCCAGCTCACCGCGGGGCTACGAGCAGTACGTC. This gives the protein CASSPRGYEQYV.

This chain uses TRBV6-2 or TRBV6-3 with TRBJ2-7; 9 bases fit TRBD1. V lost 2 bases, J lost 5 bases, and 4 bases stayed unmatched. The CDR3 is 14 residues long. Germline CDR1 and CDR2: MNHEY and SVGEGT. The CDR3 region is CASSYGTGRNEQYF. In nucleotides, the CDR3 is TGTGCCAGCAGTTACGGGACAGGGAGAAACGAGCAGTACTTC.

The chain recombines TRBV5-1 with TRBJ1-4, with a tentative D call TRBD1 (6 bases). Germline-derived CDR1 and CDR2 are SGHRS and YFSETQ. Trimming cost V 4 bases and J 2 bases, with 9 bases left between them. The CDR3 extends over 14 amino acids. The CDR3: CASSRTGTNEKLFF. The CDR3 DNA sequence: TGCGCCAGCAGCCGAACAGGGACTAATGAAAAACTGTTTTTT.

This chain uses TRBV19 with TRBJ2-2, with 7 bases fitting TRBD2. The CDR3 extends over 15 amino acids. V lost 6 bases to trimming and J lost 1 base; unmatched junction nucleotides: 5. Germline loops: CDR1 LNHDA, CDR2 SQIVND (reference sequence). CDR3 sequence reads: CASSGLVLNTGELFF. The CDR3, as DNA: TGTGCCAGTAGCGGACTAGTATTGAACACCGGGGAGCTGTTTTTT. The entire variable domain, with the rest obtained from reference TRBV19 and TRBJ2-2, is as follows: DGGITQSPKYLFRKEGQNVTLSCEQNLNHDAMYWYRQDPGQGLRLIYYSQIVNDFQKGDIAEGYSVSREKKESFPLTVTSAQKNPTAFYLCASSGLVLNTGELFFGEGSRLTVL.

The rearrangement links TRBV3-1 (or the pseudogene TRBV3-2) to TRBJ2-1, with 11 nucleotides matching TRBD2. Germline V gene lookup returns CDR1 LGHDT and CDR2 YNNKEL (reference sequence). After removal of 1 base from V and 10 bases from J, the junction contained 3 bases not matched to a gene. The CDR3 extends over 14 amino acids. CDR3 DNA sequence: TGTGCCAGCAGCCAAGGTGGGACTAGCGGCGAGCAGTTCTTC. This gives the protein CASSQGGTSGEQFF.

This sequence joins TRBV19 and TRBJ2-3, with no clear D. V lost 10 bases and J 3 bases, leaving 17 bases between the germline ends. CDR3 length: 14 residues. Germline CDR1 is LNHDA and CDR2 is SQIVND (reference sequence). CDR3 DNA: TGTGCCACAGCCCGTGTGGGCAGGACAGATACGCAGTATTTT. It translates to CATARVGRTDTQYF.

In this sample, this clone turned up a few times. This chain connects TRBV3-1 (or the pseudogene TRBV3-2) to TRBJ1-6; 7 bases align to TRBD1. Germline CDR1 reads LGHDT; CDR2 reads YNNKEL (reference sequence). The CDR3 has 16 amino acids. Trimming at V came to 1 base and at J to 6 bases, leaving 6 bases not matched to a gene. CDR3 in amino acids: CASSQAGTAFNSPLHF. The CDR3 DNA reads TGTGCCAGCAGCCAAGCGGGGACAGCTTTTAATTCACCCCTCCACTTT.

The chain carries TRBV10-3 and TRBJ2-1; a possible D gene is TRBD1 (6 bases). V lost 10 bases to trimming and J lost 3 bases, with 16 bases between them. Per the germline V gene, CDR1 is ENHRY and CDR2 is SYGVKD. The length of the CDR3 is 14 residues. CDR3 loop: CATGDRTLYNEQFF. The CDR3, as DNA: TGTGCCACCGGAGACAGGACCCTCTACAATGAGCAGTTCTTC.

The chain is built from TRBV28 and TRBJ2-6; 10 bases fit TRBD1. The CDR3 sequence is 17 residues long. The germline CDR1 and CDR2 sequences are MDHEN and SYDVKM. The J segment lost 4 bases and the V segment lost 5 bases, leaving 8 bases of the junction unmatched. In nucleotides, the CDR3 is TGTGCCAGCAGTAGCCCGGGACAGGGGAGGGGGGCCAACGTCCTGACTTTC. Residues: CASSSPGQGRGANVLTF.

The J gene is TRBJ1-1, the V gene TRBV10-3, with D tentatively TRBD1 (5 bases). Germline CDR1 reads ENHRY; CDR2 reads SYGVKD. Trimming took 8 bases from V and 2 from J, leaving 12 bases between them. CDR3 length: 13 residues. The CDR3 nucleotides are TGTGCCATCCAGGGTTCCTCTAACACTGAAGCTTTCTTT. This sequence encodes CAIQGSSNTEAFF.

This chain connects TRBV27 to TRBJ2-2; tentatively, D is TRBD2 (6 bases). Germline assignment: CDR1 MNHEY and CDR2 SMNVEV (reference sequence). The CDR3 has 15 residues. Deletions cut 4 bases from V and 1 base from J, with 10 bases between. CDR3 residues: CASSSSGRNTGELFF. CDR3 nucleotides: TGTGCCAGCAGTTCCAGCGGGCGGAACACCGGGGAGCTGTTTTTT.

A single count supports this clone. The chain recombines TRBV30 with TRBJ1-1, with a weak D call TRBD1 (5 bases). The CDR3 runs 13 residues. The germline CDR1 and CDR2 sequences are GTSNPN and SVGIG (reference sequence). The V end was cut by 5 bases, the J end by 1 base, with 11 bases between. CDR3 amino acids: CAWSTARNTEAFF. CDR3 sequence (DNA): TGTGCCTGGTCGACAGCGAGGAACACTGAAGCTTTCTTT. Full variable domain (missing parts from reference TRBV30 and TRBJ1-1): SQTIHQWPATLVQPVGSPLSLECTVEGTSNPNLYWYRQAAGRGLQLLFYSVGIGQISSEVPQNLSASRPQDRQFILSSKKLLLSDSGFYLCAWSTARNTEAFFGQGTRLTVV.

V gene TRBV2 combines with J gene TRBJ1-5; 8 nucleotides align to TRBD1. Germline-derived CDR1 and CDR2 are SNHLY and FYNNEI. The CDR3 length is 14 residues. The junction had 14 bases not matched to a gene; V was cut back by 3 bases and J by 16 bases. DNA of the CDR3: TGTGCCAGCAGTGATCATTCAGGGGGCGCGGGTTCACATTTT. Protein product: CASSDHSGGAGSHF.

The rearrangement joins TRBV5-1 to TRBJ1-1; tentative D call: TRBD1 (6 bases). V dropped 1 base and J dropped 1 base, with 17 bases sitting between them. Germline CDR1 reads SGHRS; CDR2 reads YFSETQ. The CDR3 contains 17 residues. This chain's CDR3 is CASSLRMRGDKNTEAFF. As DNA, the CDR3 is TGCGCCAGCAGCTTGAGAATGAGAGGGGACAAGAACACTGAAGCTTTCTTT.

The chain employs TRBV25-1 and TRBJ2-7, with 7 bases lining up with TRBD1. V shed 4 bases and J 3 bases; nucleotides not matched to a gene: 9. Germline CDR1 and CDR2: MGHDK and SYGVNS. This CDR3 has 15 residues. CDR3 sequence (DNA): TGTGCCAGCAGTGGCACAACGGGACAGTTCTACGAGCAGTACGTC. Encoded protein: CASSGTTGQFYEQYV.

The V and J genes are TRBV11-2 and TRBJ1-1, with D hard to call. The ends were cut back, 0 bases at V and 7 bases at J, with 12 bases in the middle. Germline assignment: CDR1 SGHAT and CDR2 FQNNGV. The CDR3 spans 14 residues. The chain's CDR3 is CASSLDLVRGEAFF. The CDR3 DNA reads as TGTGCCAGCAGCTTAGATTTAGTCAGAGGTGAAGCTTTCTTT.

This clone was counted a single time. The CDR3: CASSPQEGAGYTF. The CDR3 DNA reads TGTGCCAGCAGCCCCCAAGAGGGAGCCGGCTACACCTTC. This chain links TRBV12-3 or TRBV12-4 with TRBJ1-2, with unresolved D. The CDR3 consists of 13 residues. Trimming shortened V by 6 bases and J by 8 bases, and 16 bases separated the two germline ends.

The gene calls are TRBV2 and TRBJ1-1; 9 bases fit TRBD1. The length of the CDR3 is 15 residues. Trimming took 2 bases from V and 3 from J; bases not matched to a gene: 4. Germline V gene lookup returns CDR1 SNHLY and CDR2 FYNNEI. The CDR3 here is CASSESDRGYTEAFF. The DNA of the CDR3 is TGTGCCAGCAGTGAATCCGACAGGGGGTACACTGAAGCTTTCTTT. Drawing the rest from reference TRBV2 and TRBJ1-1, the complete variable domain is EPEVTQTPSHQVTQMGQEVILRCVPISNHLYFYWYRQILGQKVEFLVSFYNNEISEKSEIFDDQFSVERPDGSNFTLKIRSTKLEDSAMYFCASSESDRGYTEAFFGQGTRLTVV.

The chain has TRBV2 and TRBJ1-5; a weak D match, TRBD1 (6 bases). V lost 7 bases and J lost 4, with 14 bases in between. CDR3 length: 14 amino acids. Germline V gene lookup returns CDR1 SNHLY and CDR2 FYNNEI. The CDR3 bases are TGTGCCAGCACGAGACAGGCGCTAAATCAGCCCCAGCATTTT. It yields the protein CASTRQALNQPQHF.

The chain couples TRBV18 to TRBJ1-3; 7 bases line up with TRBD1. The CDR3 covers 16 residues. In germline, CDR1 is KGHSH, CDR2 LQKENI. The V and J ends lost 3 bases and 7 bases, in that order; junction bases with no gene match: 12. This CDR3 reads CASSPTRGGAKNTIYF. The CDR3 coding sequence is TGTGCCAGCTCACCGACCAGAGGGGGCGCGAAGAACACCATATATTTT.